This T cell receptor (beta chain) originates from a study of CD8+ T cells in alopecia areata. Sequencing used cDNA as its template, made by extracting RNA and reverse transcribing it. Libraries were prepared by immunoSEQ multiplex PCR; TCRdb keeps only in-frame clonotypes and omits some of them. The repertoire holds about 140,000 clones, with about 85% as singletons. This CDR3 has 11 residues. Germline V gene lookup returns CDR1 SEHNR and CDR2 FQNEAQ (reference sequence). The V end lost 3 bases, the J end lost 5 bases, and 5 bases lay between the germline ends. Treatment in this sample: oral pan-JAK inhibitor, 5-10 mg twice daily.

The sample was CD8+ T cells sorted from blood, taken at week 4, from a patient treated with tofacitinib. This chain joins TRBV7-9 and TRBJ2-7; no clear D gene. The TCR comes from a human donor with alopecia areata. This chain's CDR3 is CASSFGDEQYF. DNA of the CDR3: TGTGCCAGCAGCTTCGGAGACGAGCAGTACTTC. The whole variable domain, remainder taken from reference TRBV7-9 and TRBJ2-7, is DTGVSQNPRHKITKRGQNVTFRCDPISEHNRLYWYRQTLGQGPEFLTYFQNEAQLEKSRLLSDRFSAERPKGSFSTLEIQRTEQGDSAMYLCASSFGDEQYFGPGTRLTVT.